The 27 T cell receptor beta chains in this list originate from one sample, sequenced in a study of OX40 agonist ivuxolimab in advanced cancers. This table comes from immunoSEQ multiplex PCR, and its TCRdb copy is limited to in-frame clones, with some not included. The sample shows about 17,000 clones, approximately 80% of them seen only once. The material sequenced was CD4+ or CD8+ T cells sorted from blood, taken in a trial of the OX40 agonist ivuxolimab. These receptors all stem from an adult with an advanced solid tumor such as melanoma, head and neck, liver or kidney cancer.

The chain links TRBV13 to TRBJ1-1; D remains ambiguous. The germline V and J ends were trimmed by 7 bases and 5 bases, with 11 bases remaining between them. The CDR3 covers 12 residues. The germline V gene has CDR1 PRHDT and CDR2 FYEKMQ (reference sequence). The CDR3 loop reads CASTLGLTEAFF. The CDR3, as DNA: TGTGCCAGCACCCTAGGGTTGACTGAAGCTTTCTTT.

J is TRBJ2-3 and V is TRBV5-4; unclear D gene. The CDR3 totals 15 residues. V was clipped by 0 bases and J by 3 bases, with 11 bases between them. Germline CDR1 SGHNT, CDR2 YYREEE (reference sequence). The CDR3: CASSLEGLGTDTQYF. The DNA of the CDR3 is TGTGCCAGCAGCTTGGAAGGGCTTGGGACAGATACGCAGTATTTT.

The V call is TRBV11-3, the J call TRBJ1-2; weak D call: TRBD1 (5 bases). This CDR3 has 16 amino acids. CDR1 and CDR2 (germline): SGHNT, YENEEA. The V end was cut by 5 bases, the J end by 1 base, with 17 bases between. The CDR3, as DNA: TGTGCCAGCAGCCCAGGCGTACAGGCCTTTAACTATGGCTACACCTTC. It is translated as CASSPGVQAFNYGYTF.

V and J are TRBV7-9 and TRBJ1-2; 9 bases are shared with TRBD1. V gave up 5 bases and J gave up 4 bases; unmatched junction bases: 8. This CDR3 is built from 15 residues. Germline V lookup: CDR1 SEHNR, CDR2 FQNEAQ (reference sequence). CDR3 sequence (DNA): TGTGCCAGCAGCCTGAGAGGGACAGGGCCCTATGGCTACACCTTC. Protein product: CASSLRGTGPYGYTF. The complete variable domain, with remaining parts taken from reference TRBV7-9 and TRBJ1-2, reads DTGVSQNPRHKITKRGQNVTFRCDPISEHNRLYWYRQTLGQGPEFLTYFQNEAQLEKSRLLSDRFSAERPKGSFSTLEIQRTEQGDSAMYLCASSLRGTGPYGYTFGSGTRLTVV.

The DNA of the CDR3 is TGTGCCAGCAGCTTGCTCGGGGATGAGCAGTTCTTC. Its translation is CASSLLGDEQFF. The chain recombines TRBV27 with TRBJ2-1; TRBD2 is a possible D gene (5 bases). This CDR3 is 12 amino acids long. Germline V lookup: CDR1 MNHEY, CDR2 SMNVEV (reference sequence). Deletions cut 6 bases from V and 8 bases from J, with 11 bases between.

The chain uses TRBV19 and TRBJ1-1; perhaps TRBD1 as D (5 bases). The germline CDR1 and CDR2 sequences are LNHDA and SQIVND (reference sequence). V lost 5 bases, J lost 7 bases, and 20 bases lay in between. This CDR3 contains 15 residues. Here the CDR3 DNA reads TGTGCCAGTAGTCCTCGCGGGGACCGAGAACTTGAAGCTTTCTTT. It translates to CASSPRGDRELEAFF. The variable domain in full, completed from reference TRBV19 and TRBJ1-1, reads DGGITQSPKYLFRKEGQNVTLSCEQNLNHDAMYWYRQDPGQGLRLIYYSQIVNDFQKGDIAEGYSVSREKKESFPLTVTSAQKNPTAFYLCASSPRGDRELEAFFGQGTRLTVV.

The V gene is TRBV28, the J gene TRBJ2-5; the D call may be TRBD1 or TRBD2 (6 bases each). The CDR3 is made up of 15 amino acids. The germline V and J ends were trimmed by 3 bases and 4 bases, with 15 bases remaining between them. Germline CDR1 is MDHEN and CDR2 is SYDVKM. DNA of the CDR3: TGTGCCAGCAGTTTGAGTCGGGGGCCGGGAGAGACCCAGTACTTC. It specifies CASSLSRGPGETQYF.

This CDR3 is CASSSRGVWNSPLHF. CDR3 DNA: TGTGCCAGCAGCTCGAGGGGGGTTTGGAATTCACCCCTCCACTTT. The chain is built from TRBV5-6 and TRBJ1-6; possible D gene TRBD1, 6 bases. V lost 3 bases and J 7 bases, leaving 14 bases between the germline ends. This CDR3 region has 15 residues. CDR1 is SGHDT and CDR2 is YYEEEE in the germline V gene.

By frequency in the sample, this clone is medium-sized. The V call is TRBV5-4, the J call TRBJ1-1; D may be TRBD1 (6 bases). Looked up from germline, CDR1 is SGHNT and CDR2 is YYREEE (reference sequence). The CDR3 is 13 amino acids. V gave up 9 bases and J gave up 1 base, with 13 bases separating them. The CDR3 here is CATWEDRNTEAFF. The DNA for the CDR3 is TGTGCCACTTGGGAGGACAGGAACACTGAAGCTTTCTTT.

A single count supports this clone. This chain connects TRBV7-9 to TRBJ1-2, with TRBD1 identical over 11 bases. The V segment lost 1 base and the J segment 6 bases; nucleotides outside the gene matches: 4. Germline V gene sequence: CDR1 SEHNR, CDR2 FQNEAQ (reference sequence). The CDR3 is 15 amino acids. The CDR3 loop is CASSLGPGQGDGYTF. The CDR3 nucleotides read TGTGCCAGCAGCTTAGGACCGGGACAGGGGGATGGCTACACCTTC.

V is TRBV11-1 and J is TRBJ2-6, with D possibly matching TRBD2 (5 bases). Germline V gene lookup returns CDR1 SGHAT and CDR2 FQDESV (reference sequence). With 3 bases removed from V and 4 bases from J, the gap between germline ends came to 10 bases. The CDR3 totals 15 residues. The CDR3 DNA is TGTGCCAGCAGCTTGAGGGTAGCAGGGGCCAACGTCCTGACTTTC. Translating it yields CASSLRVAGANVLTF.

The rearrangement uses TRBV27 and TRBJ1-6; unclear D gene. V lost 3 bases and J lost 6, with 9 bases in between. The CDR3 loop spans 14 amino acids. In germline, CDR1 is MNHEY, CDR2 SMNVEV (reference sequence). CDR3 in DNA: TGTGCCAGCAGTTTTCGGGATACTAATTCACCCCTCCACTTT. Protein product: CASSFRDTNSPLHF.

V and J are TRBV5-6 and TRBJ1-4; D gene ambiguous. Trimming took 0 bases from V and 7 from J, leaving 10 bases between them. Germline V CDR1 and CDR2: SGHDT, YYEEEE. This CDR3 contains 14 residues. This CDR3 is CASSLGPHSEKLFF. For the CDR3, the DNA is TGTGCCAGCAGCTTGGGTCCCCACAGTGAAAAACTGTTTTTT.

The chain employs TRBV30 and TRBJ2-7; 9 bases are a match to TRBD1. The CDR3 has 16 amino acids. CDR1 and CDR2 (germline): GTSNPN, SVGIG (reference sequence). V trimming: 2 bases; J trimming: 2 bases; junction bases outside the gene matches: 10. This CDR3 reads CAWSIDYRGPPYEQYF. The CDR3 nucleotides are TGTGCCTGGAGTATTGACTACAGGGGGCCGCCCTACGAGCAGTACTTC.

This chain connects TRBV28 to TRBJ2-2; tentatively, D is TRBD1 (5 bases). From germline, CDR1 is MDHEN and CDR2 SYDVKM. V was trimmed by 1 base and J by 5 bases, leaving 11 bases between them. CDR3 length: 15 amino acids. The CDR3 protein is CASSLFAGITGELFF. The CDR3 DNA follows: TGTGCCAGCAGTTTATTTGCAGGGATTACCGGGGAGCTGTTTTTT.

The V and J genes are TRBV4-3 and TRBJ2-7, with TRBD1 matching 7 bases. Trimming cost V 0 bases and J 6 bases; bases outside gene matches: 8. Germline loops: CDR1 LGHNA, CDR2 YSLEER. The CDR3 runs to 15 residues. Written as DNA, the CDR3 is TGCGCCAGCAGCCAAGAAATACAGGGGATCGGCGAGCAGTACTTC. Its translation is CASSQEIQGIGEQYF.

This clone is termed medium-sized (0.01 to 0.1%). This chain uses TRBV18 with TRBJ1-3; D perhaps matches TRBD1 (6 bases). The CDR3 is 15 amino acids. The germline V and J ends were trimmed by 3 bases and 3 bases, with 12 bases remaining between them. Germline CDR1 reads KGHSH; CDR2 reads LQKENI. The CDR3 is CASSPETGYGNTIYF. The CDR3 nucleotides read TGTGCCAGCTCACCCGAAACAGGGTATGGAAACACCATATATTTT.

The chain joins TRBV5-6 to TRBJ1-5, with D hard to call. Germline loops: CDR1 SGHDT, CDR2 YYEEEE. The ends were cut back, 0 bases at V and 1 base at J, with 5 bases in the middle. The CDR3 runs 14 residues. The CDR3 DNA reads TGTGCCAGCAGCTTGGAGGCGAGCAATCAGCCCCAGCATTTT. Translating it yields CASSLEASNQPQHF.

The chain joins TRBV30 to TRBJ2-1; D is perhaps TRBD2 (7 bases). Germline CDR1 and CDR2: GTSNPN and SVGIG (reference sequence). The CDR3 runs 15 residues. Trimming removed 3 bases from V and 0 bases from J, with 12 bases in between. The chain's CDR3 is CAWRRGGSSYNEQFF. In DNA form, the CDR3 reads TGTGCCTGGAGGAGGGGGGGTAGCTCCTACAATGAGCAGTTCTTC.

The V call is TRBV2, the J call TRBJ2-3, with TRBD2 matching 8 bases. Germline trimming cut 4 bases from V and 6 bases from J; bases unmatched to any gene: 12. The CDR3 length is 16 residues. In germline, CDR1 is SNHLY, CDR2 FYNNEI. CDR3 loop: CASSALLAGGRDTQYF. CDR3 DNA: TGTGCCAGCAGTGCCCTTCTGGCGGGGGGCAGGGATACGCAGTATTTT.

This chain links TRBV19 with TRBJ2-5; perhaps TRBD2 as D (5 bases). The J call may be mistaken, given a closer DNA end match to TRBJ2-7. Germline-derived CDR1 and CDR2 are LNHDA and SQIVND (reference sequence). The CDR3 spans 15 residues. CDR3 nucleotide sequence: TGTGCCAGTAGTATAGCCCCCACGGGGACCTACGAGCAGTACTTC. Its protein is CASSIAPTGTYEQYF.

This chain links TRBV4-3 with TRBJ1-1; 8 bases match TRBD1. V shed 0 bases, J shed 11 bases, and the junction held 8 bases outside the gene matches. The length of the CDR3 is 14 residues. Germline loops: CDR1 LGHNA, CDR2 YSLEER. The CDR3 sequence: CASSQDRRGRDAFF. The CDR3 nucleotides read TGCGCCAGCAGCCAAGACCGCAGGGGGCGAGATGCTTTCTTT.

The V gene is TRBV6-4, the J gene TRBJ2-2; no clear D gene. Germline loops: CDR1 MRHNA, CDR2 SNTAGT. The CDR3 length is 14 residues. Trimming removed 6 bases from V and 4 bases from J, with 12 bases in between. The CDR3 reads CASSPGPGTGELFF. CDR3 sequence (DNA): TGTGCCAGCAGCCCCGGGCCCGGCACCGGGGAGCTGTTTTTT.

The CDR3 reads CASSPGGGRHNEQFF. The CDR3 nucleotides read TGTGCCAGCAGCCCCGGAGGGGGACGGCACAATGAGCAGTTCTTC. This chain uses TRBV13 with TRBJ2-1; the D call may be TRBD1 or TRBD2 (6 bases each). The germline V gene has CDR1 PRHDT and CDR2 FYEKMQ (reference sequence). The CDR3 is 15 residues long. Trimming shortened V by 5 bases and J by 5 bases, and 16 bases separated the two germline ends.

The gene calls are TRBV21-1 and TRBJ1-1. TRBV21-1 is noted as a pseudogene. This CDR3 comprises 11 residues. The CDR3 reads CASSSVGEAFF. The CDR3 DNA is TGTGCCAGCAGCTCGGTGGGTGAAGCTTTCTTT.

The chain has TRBV27 and TRBJ2-7, with 7 bases identical to TRBD2. The CDR3 spans 15 residues. J was trimmed by 6 bases and V by 2 bases; bases with no gene match: 10. CDR1 is MNHEY and CDR2 is SMNVEV in the germline V gene (reference sequence). The DNA for the CDR3 is TGTGCCAGCAGTTTAAGCGGCGGGAGACATCGCGAGCAGTACTTC. Translated: CASSLSGGRHREQYF.

Regarding this clone: Other DNA sequences from this sample encode an identical CDR3 as well. This chain uses TRBV4-3 with TRBJ2-5, with D perhaps assigned TRBD1 or TRBD2 (6 bases each). The V end lost 1 base, the J end lost 5 bases, and 11 bases lay between the germline ends. The length of the CDR3 is 14 residues. Per germline, CDR1 LGHNA and CDR2 YSLEER. The CDR3 spells CASSQGLGGETQYF. The DNA for the CDR3 is TGCGCCAGCAGCCAAGGACTAGGGGGGGAGACCCAGTACTTC.